The 22 T cell receptor beta chains below were found in one sample sequenced in a study of Ad26.COV2.S vaccination and SARS-CoV-2 variants. Method: immunoSEQ multiplex PCR; TCRdb's copy keeps in-frame clones and lacks some. Of some 340,000 clones listed, about 85% are singletons. The treatment denotes: 15 to 20 received Ad26.COV2.S at low or high dose, single or two shots; about 5 received placebo; per-sample allocation not given. Samples were taken on day 63 after the first vaccine or placebo injection. The sample in question was peripheral blood, obtained in a trial of Ad26.COV2.S vaccine versus placebo. The receptors were gathered from a person aged 18 to 59 who received the Ad26.COV2.S COVID-19 vaccine or a placebo.

The chain is built from TRBV5-5 and TRBJ1-2; no firm D call. V was clipped by 2 bases and J by 2 bases, with 7 bases between them. Germline CDR1 is SGHKS and CDR2 is YYEKEE (reference sequence). This CDR3 spans 13 amino acids. The CDR3 region is CASSLVLNYGYTF. The CDR3, as DNA: TGTGCCAGCAGCTTAGTCCTCAACTATGGCTACACCTTC.

The V gene is TRBV5-1, the J gene TRBJ2-7, with 8 positions matching TRBD1. CDR1 is SGHRS, CDR2 YFSETQ, per germline. The CDR3 is 15 residues long. The junction had 9 bases not matched to a gene; V was cut back by 4 bases and J by 3 bases. CDR3 DNA sequence: TGCGCCAGCAGCCTCACAGGGGGAAGGAACTACGAGCAGTACTTC. It encodes CASSLTGGRNYEQYF.

The chain employs TRBV5-4 and TRBJ1-1, with a tentative D call TRBD1 (6 bases). Germline lookup yields CDR1 SGHNT and CDR2 YYREEE (reference sequence). The CDR3 has 16 residues. V lost 0 bases and J 3 bases, leaving 15 bases between the germline ends. CDR3 residues: CASSLALGARHTEAFF. CDR3 sequence (DNA): TGTGCCAGCAGCTTGGCCCTGGGGGCGCGTCACACTGAAGCTTTCTTT.

In this sample, this clone turned up a few times. This chain joins TRBV27 and TRBJ1-4, with D uncertain. There are 13 residues in the CDR3. Per the germline V gene, CDR1 is MNHEY and CDR2 is SMNVEV (reference sequence). V was clipped by 0 bases and J by 7 bases, with 6 bases between them. This CDR3 reads CASSLSGFEKLFF. The CDR3 DNA reads TGTGCCAGCAGTTTATCAGGGTTTGAAAAACTGTTTTTT.

This chain links TRBV6-1 with TRBJ1-5; D remains ambiguous. Germline lookup yields CDR1 MNHNS and CDR2 SASEGT. V dropped 2 bases and J dropped 0 bases, with 5 bases sitting between them. The CDR3 has 14 residues. The CDR3: CASSEIGSNQPQHF. In nucleotides, the CDR3 is TGTGCCAGCAGTGAAATAGGTAGCAATCAGCCCCAGCATTTT.

The chain combines TRBV10-3 with TRBJ2-7; 7 positions agree with TRBD1. This CDR3 is 15 amino acids long. Germline CDR1 and CDR2: ENHRY and SYGVKD. Trimming cost V 10 bases and J 4 bases; bases outside gene matches: 16. The chain's CDR3 is CATGSDRVNLYEQYF. For the CDR3, the DNA is TGTGCCACCGGCTCCGACAGGGTGAACCTATACGAGCAGTACTTC.

The rearrangement uses TRBV4-2 and TRBJ1-1; D remains unclear. V was pared by 0 bases and J by 10 bases, with 12 bases between. Germline CDR1 is LGHNA and CDR2 is YNFKEQ. There are 13 residues in the CDR3. The CDR3 sequence: CASSQDFPGGAFF. The CDR3 DNA is TGTGCCAGCAGCCAAGATTTCCCGGGAGGAGCTTTCTTT.

The chain is built from TRBV5-6 and TRBJ2-5, with a possible D match to TRBD2 (5 bases). The germline gives CDR1 SGHDT, CDR2 YYEEEE. The V end lost 2 bases, the J end lost 5 bases, and 16 bases lay between the germline ends. This CDR3 is built from 15 residues. Here the CDR3 DNA reads TGTGCCAGCAGCTTAACGGGGAGAGACCGGGAGACCCAGTACTTC. Translating it yields CASSLTGRDRETQYF.

The chain links TRBV3-1 (or the pseudogene TRBV3-2) to TRBJ2-1; D gene unclear. Germline V lookup: CDR1 LGHDT, CDR2 YNNKEL (reference sequence). The ends were cut back, 1 base at V and 6 bases at J, with 7 bases in the middle. CDR3 length equals 13 residues. The CDR3 DNA is TGTGCCAGCAGCCAAGGAGGCGTCAATGAGCAGTTCTTC. Its translation: CASSQGGVNEQFF.

J is TRBJ1-1 and V is TRBV28; D unclear. Germline-derived CDR1 and CDR2 are MDHEN and SYDVKM. The CDR3 consists of 14 residues. V lost 7 bases and J lost 1, with 13 bases in between. The DNA of the CDR3 is TGTGCCAGCACCCCCGGACGCGGGAACACTGAAGCTTTCTTT. Translating gives CASTPGRGNTEAFF.

The rearrangement uses TRBV6-5 and TRBJ1-6, with a weak D call TRBD1 (6 bases). The germline V gene has CDR1 MNHEY and CDR2 SVGAGI. Trimming removed 1 base from V and 5 bases from J, with 9 bases in between. The CDR3 sequence is 15 residues long. The CDR3 DNA reads as TGTGCCAGCAGTTACTTCGGACAGCATAATTCACCCCTCCACTTT. Protein: CASSYFGQHNSPLHF.

The rearrangement joins TRBV4-2 to TRBJ2-7; TRBD1 aligns across 7 bases. Germline CDR1 and CDR2: LGHNA and YNFKEQ. The CDR3 loop spans 16 amino acids. V lost 0 bases to trimming and J lost 3 bases; unmatched junction nucleotides: 8. The CDR3 region has the DNA TGTGCCAGCAGCCAAGATGGGACAGTGAGAAGCTACGAGCAGTACTTC. Protein: CASSQDGTVRSYEQYF.

The rearrangement joins TRBV18 to TRBJ2-3; the match to TRBD2 covers 7 bases. Germline assignment: CDR1 KGHSH and CDR2 LQKENI. V gave up 6 bases and J gave up 4 bases; unmatched junction bases: 10. This CDR3 region has 15 residues. Written as DNA, the CDR3 is TGTGCCAGCTCCCCGGGGGGAGGCGTCGCAGATACGCAGTATTTT. Encoded protein: CASSPGGGVADTQYF.

This clone was counted once. V and J are TRBV28 and TRBJ2-7, with D uncertain. Germline CDR1 reads MDHEN; CDR2 reads SYDVKM. V was cut by 1 base and J by 0 bases, with 10 bases left in between. The CDR3 spans 15 residues. The CDR3 spells CASSLYSRTSYEQYF. The CDR3 DNA follows: TGTGCCAGCAGTTTATATTCCAGGACCTCCTACGAGCAGTACTTC.

Only one count was recorded for this clone. The genes are TRBV9 and TRBJ2-1, with no clear D. V lost 4 bases and J lost 2, with 16 bases in between. The CDR3 loop spans 16 amino acids. Germline loops: CDR1 SGDLS, CDR2 YYNGEE. The CDR3 spells CASSFGPPAAYNEQFF. As DNA, the CDR3 is TGTGCCAGCAGCTTCGGACCACCCGCGGCCTACAATGAGCAGTTCTTC. The full variable domain, rest sourced from reference TRBV9 and TRBJ2-1, is DSGVTQTPKHLITATGQRVTLRCSPRSGDLSVYWYQQSLDQGLQFLIQYYNGEERAKGNILERFSAQQFPDLHSELNLSSLELGDSALYFCASSFGPPAAYNEQFFGPGTRLTVL.

This chain joins TRBV7-2 and TRBJ2-1, with D possibly called TRBD1 or TRBD2 (5 bases each). Germline lookup yields CDR1 SGHTA and CDR2 FQGNSA. There are 16 residues in the CDR3. Between the trimmed V and J ends, which lost 1 base and 0 bases, there was a span of 10 bases. CDR3 sequence: CASSLEGRSSYNEQFF. The CDR3 bases are TGTGCCAGCAGCTTAGAGGGGAGAAGCTCCTACAATGAGCAGTTCTTC.

The chain couples TRBV15 to TRBJ2-7; TRBD1 matches at 8 bases. The CDR3 contains 14 residues. V lost 2 bases, J lost 3 bases, and 3 bases stayed unmatched. Germline V gene sequence: CDR1 LNHNV, CDR2 YYDKDF (reference sequence). In nucleotides, the CDR3 is TGTGCCACCAGCAGATTCACAGGGGGCTACGAGCAGTACTTC. It encodes CATSRFTGGYEQYF.

The chain recombines TRBV3-1 (or the pseudogene TRBV3-2) with TRBJ2-5; no clear D. V was cut by 2 bases and J by 10 bases, with 11 bases left in between. Germline CDR1 is LGHDT and CDR2 is YNNKEL (reference sequence). CDR3 length: 12 residues. CDR3 region: CASSQPPGDQYF. In DNA form, the CDR3 reads TGTGCCAGCAGCCAACCCCCAGGTGACCAGTACTTC.

The rearrangement links TRBV5-1 to TRBJ2-1, with TRBD2 as a possible D gene (5 bases). V was shortened by 0 bases and J by 5 bases, with 9 bases between the two germline ends. This CDR3 has 14 amino acids. Germline V gene lookup returns CDR1 SGHRS and CDR2 YFSETQ. CDR3 nucleotides: TGCGCCAGCAGCTTGGGACGGGAAGACAATGAGCAGTTCTTC. Translated, it gives CASSLGREDNEQFF.

V gene TRBV5-5 combines with J gene TRBJ2-3; D gene unclear. CDR3 length: 14 residues. The V end lost 0 bases, the J end lost 3 bases, and 8 bases lay between the germline ends. Germline loops: CDR1 SGHKS, CDR2 YYEKEE (reference sequence). In DNA form, the CDR3 reads TGTGCCAGCAGCTTGGGGGGTACGACAGATACGCAGTATTTT. Protein product: CASSLGGTTDTQYF.

This clone was recorded only once. V is TRBV6-2 or TRBV6-3 and J is TRBJ1-6; a possible D gene is TRBD1 (6 bases). The CDR3 spans 15 residues. The V gene lost 8 bases and the J gene lost 9 bases, with 20 bases spanning the gap. Germline V gene data show CDR1 as MNHEY and CDR2 as SVGEGT. CDR3 coding DNA: TGTGCCAGCTGCCCGAACAGGGTACGAAGTTCACCCCTCCACTTT. Its protein product is CASCPNRVRSSPLHF.

This clone was counted only a few times. The rearrangement links TRBV5-8 to TRBJ1-2; D is uncertain. Looked up from germline, CDR1 is SGHTS and CDR2 is YDEGEE. Trimming removed 0 bases from V and 8 bases from J, with 14 bases in between. This CDR3 is built from 14 residues. The CDR3 nucleotides read TGTGCCAGCAGCTTGGCTGGACGGCTGGGGGGCTACACCTTC. Translated, it gives CASSLAGRLGGYTF.